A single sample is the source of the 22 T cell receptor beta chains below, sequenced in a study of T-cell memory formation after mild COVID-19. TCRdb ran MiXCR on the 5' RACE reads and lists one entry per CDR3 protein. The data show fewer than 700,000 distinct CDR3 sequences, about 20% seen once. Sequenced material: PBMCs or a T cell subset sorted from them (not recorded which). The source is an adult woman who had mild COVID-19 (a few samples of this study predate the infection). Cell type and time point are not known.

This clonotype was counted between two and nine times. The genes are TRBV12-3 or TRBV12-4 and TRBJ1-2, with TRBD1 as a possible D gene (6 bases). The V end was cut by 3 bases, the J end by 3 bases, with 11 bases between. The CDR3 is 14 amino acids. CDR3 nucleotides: TGTGCCAGCAGTTTGGGCAGGGGAGACTATGGCTACACCTTC. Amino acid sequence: CASSLGRGDYGYTF.

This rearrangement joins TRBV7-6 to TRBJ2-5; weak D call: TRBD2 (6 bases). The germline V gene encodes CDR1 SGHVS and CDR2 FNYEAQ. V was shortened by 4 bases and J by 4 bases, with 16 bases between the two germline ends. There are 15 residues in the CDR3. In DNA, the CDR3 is TGTGCCAGCAGCTACCGGACTGGGGGAGGAGAGACCCAGTACTTC. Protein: CASSYRTGGGETQYF. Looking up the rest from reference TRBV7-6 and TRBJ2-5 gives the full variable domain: GAGVSQSPRYKVTKRGQDVALRCDPISGHVSLYWYRQALGQGPEFLTYFNYEAQQDKSGLPNDRFSAERPEGSISTLTIQRTEQRDSAMYRCASSYRTGGGETQYFGPGTRLLVL.

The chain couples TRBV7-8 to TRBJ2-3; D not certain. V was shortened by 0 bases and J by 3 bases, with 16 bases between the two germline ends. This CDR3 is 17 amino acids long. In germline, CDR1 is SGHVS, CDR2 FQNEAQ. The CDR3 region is CASSLASIGAWTDTQYF. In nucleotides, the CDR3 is TGTGCCAGCAGCTTAGCCAGTATCGGCGCGTGGACAGATACGCAGTATTTT.

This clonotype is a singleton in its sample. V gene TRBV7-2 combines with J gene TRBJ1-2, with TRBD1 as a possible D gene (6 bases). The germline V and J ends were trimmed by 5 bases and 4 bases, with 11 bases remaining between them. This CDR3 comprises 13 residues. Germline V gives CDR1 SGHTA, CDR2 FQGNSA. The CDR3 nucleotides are TGTGCCAGCAGCGCAACAGGGTCCTATGGCTACACCTTC. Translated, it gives CASSATGSYGYTF.

The CDR3 is CASSQEGKETQYF. Written as DNA, the CDR3 is TGCGCCAGCAGTCAAGAGGGGAAAGAGACCCAGTACTTC. This chain connects TRBV5-1 to TRBJ2-5; D tentatively reads TRBD1 or TRBD2 (5 bases each). Trimming removed 5 bases at V and 3 bases at J, with 11 bases between. CDR1 SGHRS and CDR2 YFSETQ come from the germline V gene. This CDR3 has 13 amino acids.

CDR3 bases: TGTGCCACCAGCAGCCTCAAGGTTAGGACCTTCCTGTACAATGAGCAGTTCTTC. This translates into CATSSLKVRTFLYNEQFF. The genes are TRBV15 and TRBJ2-1; no clear D gene. Trimming removed 3 bases from V and 4 bases from J, with 22 bases in between. Germline CDR1 is LNHNV and CDR2 is YYDKDF (reference sequence). The CDR3 has 18 amino acids. Combining the CDR3 with reference TRBV15 and TRBJ2-1 gives the whole variable domain DAMVIQNPRYQVTQFGKPVTLSCSQTLNHNVMYWYQQKSSQAPKLLFHYYDKDFNNEADTPDNFQSRRPNTSFCFLDIRSPGLGDTAMYLCATSSLKVRTFLYNEQFFGPGTRLTVL.

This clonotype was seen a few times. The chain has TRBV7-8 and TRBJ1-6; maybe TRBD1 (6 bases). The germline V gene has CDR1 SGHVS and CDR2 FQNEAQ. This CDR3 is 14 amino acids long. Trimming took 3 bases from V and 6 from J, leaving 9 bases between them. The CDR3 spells CASSFDRRNSPLHF. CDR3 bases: TGTGCCAGCAGCTTTGACAGGCGTAATTCACCCCTCCACTTT. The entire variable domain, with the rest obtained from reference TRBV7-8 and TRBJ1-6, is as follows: GAGVSQSPRYKVAKRGQDVALRCDPISGHVSLFWYQQALGQGPEFLTYFQNEAQLDKSGLPSDRFFAERPEGSVSTLKIQRTQQEDSAVYLCASSFDRRNSPLHFGNGTRLTVT.

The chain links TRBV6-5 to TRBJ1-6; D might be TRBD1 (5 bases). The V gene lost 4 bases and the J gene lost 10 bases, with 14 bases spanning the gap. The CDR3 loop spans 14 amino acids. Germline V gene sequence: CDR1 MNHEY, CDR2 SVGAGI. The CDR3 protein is CASSWGIQKSPLHF. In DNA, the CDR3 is TGTGCCAGCAGTTGGGGGATTCAGAAATCACCCCTCCACTTT.

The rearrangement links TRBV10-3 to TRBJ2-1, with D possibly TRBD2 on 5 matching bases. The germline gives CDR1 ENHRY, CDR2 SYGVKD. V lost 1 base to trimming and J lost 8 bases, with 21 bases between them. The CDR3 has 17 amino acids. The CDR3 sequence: CAISEFVDSLPRHEQFF. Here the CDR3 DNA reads TGTGCCATCAGTGAGTTTGTGGACTCGCTCCCGCGTCATGAGCAGTTCTTC.

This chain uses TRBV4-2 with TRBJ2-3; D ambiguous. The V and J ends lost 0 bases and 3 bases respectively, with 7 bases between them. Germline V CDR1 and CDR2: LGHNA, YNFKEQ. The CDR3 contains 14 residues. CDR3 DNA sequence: TGTGCCAGCAGCCAAGATACTGGAACAGATACGCAGTATTTT. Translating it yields CASSQDTGTDTQYF.

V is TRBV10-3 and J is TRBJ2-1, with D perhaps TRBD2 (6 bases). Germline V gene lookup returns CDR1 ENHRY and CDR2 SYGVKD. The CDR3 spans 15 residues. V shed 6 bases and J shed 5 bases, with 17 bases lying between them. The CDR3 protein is CAISRLLEGHNEQFF. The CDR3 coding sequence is TGTGCCATCAGCCGTCTTCTGGAGGGCCACAATGAGCAGTTCTTC.

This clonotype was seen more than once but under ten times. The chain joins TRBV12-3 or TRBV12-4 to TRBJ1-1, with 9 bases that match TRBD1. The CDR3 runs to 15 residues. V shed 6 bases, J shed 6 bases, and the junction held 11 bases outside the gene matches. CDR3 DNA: TGTGCCAGCAGGCGGACAGGGGTCTCGGGAGCTGAAGCTTTCTTT. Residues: CASRRTGVSGAEAFF.

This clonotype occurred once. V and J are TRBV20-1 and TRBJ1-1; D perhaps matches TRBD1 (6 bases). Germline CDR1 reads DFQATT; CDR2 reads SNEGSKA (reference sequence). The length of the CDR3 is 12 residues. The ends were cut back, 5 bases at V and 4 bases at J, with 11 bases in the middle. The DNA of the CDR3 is TGCAGTGCTTTCAGGGGACCCACTGAAGCTTTCTTT. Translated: CSAFRGPTEAFF.

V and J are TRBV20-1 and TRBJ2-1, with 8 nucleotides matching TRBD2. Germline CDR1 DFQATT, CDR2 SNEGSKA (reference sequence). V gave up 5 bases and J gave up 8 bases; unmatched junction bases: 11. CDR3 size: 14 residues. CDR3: CSAAGTSKRDEQFF. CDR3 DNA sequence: TGCAGTGCTGCCGGGACTAGTAAGAGGGATGAGCAGTTCTTC.

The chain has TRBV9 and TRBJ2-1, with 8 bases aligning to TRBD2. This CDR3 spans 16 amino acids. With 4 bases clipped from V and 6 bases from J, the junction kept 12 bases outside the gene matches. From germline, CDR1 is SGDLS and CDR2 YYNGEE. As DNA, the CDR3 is TGTGCCAGCAGCCCCTACGGGAGGGGGGGATTCAATGAGCAGTTCTTC. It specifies CASSPYGRGGFNEQFF.

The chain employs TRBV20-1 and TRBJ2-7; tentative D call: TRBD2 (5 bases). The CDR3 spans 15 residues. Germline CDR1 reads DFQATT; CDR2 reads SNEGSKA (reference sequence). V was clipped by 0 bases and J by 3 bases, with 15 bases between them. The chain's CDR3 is CSARDGTRTFYEQYF. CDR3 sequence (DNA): TGCAGTGCTAGAGATGGCACTAGAACTTTCTACGAGCAGTACTTC.

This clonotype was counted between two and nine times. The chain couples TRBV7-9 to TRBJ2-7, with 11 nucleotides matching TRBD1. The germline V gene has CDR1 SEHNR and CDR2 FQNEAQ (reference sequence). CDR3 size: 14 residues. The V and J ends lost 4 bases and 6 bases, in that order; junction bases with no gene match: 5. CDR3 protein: CASSSWTGGSEQYF. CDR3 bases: TGTGCCAGCAGCTCCTGGACAGGGGGCAGCGAGCAGTACTTC.

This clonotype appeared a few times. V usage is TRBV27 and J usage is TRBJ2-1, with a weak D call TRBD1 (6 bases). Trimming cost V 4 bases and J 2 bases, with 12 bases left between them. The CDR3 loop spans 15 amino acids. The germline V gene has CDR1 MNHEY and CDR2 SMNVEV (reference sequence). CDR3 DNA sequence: TGTGCCAGCAGTTCGAAGGGGGTTCCCTACAATGAGCAGTTCTTC. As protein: CASSSKGVPYNEQFF.

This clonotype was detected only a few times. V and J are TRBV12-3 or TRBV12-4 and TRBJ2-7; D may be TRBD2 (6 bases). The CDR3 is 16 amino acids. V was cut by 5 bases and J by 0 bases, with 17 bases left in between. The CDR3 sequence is CASSARGAGSSYEQYF. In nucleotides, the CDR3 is TGTGCCAGCAGTGCCCGAGGGGCGGGGAGCTCCTACGAGCAGTACTTC.

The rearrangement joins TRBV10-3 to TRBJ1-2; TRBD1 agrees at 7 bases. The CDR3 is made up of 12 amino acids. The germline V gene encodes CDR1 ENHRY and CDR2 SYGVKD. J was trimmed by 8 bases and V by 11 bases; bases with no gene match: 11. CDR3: CAATSQGLGYTF. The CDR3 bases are TGTGCCGCGACCTCACAGGGGTTAGGCTACACCTTC.

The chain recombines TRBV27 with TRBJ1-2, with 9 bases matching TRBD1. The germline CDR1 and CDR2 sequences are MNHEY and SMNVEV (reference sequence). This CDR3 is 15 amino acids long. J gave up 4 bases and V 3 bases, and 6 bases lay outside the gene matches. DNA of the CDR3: TGTGCCAGCAGTTTTGGGACAGGGACCATCTATGGCTACACCTTC. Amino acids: CASSFGTGTIYGYTF.

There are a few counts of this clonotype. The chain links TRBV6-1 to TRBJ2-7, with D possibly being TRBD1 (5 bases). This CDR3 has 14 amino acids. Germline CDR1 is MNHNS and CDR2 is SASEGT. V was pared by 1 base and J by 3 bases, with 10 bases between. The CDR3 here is CASSEVSGFYEQYF. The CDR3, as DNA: TGTGCCAGCAGTGAAGTGTCAGGGTTCTACGAGCAGTACTTC.